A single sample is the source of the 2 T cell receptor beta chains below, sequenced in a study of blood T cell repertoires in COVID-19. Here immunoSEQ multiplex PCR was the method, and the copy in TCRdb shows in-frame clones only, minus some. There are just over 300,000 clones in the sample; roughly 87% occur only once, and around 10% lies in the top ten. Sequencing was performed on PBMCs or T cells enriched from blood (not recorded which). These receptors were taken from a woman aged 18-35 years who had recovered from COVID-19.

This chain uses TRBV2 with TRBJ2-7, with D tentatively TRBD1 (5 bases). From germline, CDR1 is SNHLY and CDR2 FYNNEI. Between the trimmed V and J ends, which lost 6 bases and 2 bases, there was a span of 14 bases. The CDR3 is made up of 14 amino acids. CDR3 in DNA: TGTGCCAGCAGCTTAGGGGTCCCTGCCTACGAGCAGTACTTC. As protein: CASSLGVPAYEQYF.

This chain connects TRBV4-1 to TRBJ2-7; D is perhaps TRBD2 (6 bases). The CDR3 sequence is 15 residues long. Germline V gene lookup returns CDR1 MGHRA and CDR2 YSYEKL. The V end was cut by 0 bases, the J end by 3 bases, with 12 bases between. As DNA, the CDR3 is TGCGCCAGCAGCCAAGATCCAGCGGGCTACTACGAGCAGTACTTC. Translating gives CASSQDPAGYYEQYF.